The 9 T cell receptor beta chains listed next were all sequenced from one sample in a study of blood T cell repertoires in COVID-19. TCRdb's table, derived via immunoSEQ multiplex PCR, lists solely in-frame clones and lacks some. The top ten hold 3.2% of the sample, which has around 500,000 clones, roughly 85% seen once. Sequenced: peripheral blood. The receptors shown here come from a human donor in a cohort sampled during active COVID-19.

This clone was counted between two and nine times. This rearrangement joins TRBV27 to TRBJ2-1; weak D call: TRBD1 (6 bases). The CDR3 contains 15 residues. V was clipped by 5 bases and J by 9 bases, with 20 bases between them. Per the germline V gene, CDR1 is MNHEY and CDR2 is SMNVEV (reference sequence). CDR3 sequence reads: CASSIRDTRGGEQFF. The CDR3 DNA reads TGTGCCAGCAGTATCCGGGACACCCGAGGAGGTGAGCAGTTCTTC.

The chain links TRBV27 to TRBJ2-6; the match to TRBD1 covers 8 bases. Germline V lookup: CDR1 MNHEY, CDR2 SMNVEV (reference sequence). V shed 8 bases and J 0 bases; nucleotides not matched to a gene: 12. The CDR3 covers 18 residues. The CDR3, as DNA: TGTGCCAGCTGCGACCCAGGGGGCCGGGTCTCTGGGGCCAACGTCCTGACTTTC. Protein: CASCDPGGRVSGANVLTF.

This chain links TRBV19 with TRBJ2-1; TRBD2 matches 10 bases. CDR1 is LNHDA, CDR2 SQIVND, per germline (reference sequence). The CDR3 consists of 16 residues. V was pared by 5 bases and J by 1 base, with 5 bases of the junction left unmatched. For the CDR3, the DNA is TGTGCCAGTAGTCCCTATAGCGGGAGGTCCTACAATGAGCAGTTCTTC. Translating gives CASSPYSGRSYNEQFF.

The chain has TRBV19 and TRBJ2-6, with 7 nucleotides matching TRBD1. V lost 6 bases, J lost 5 bases, and 4 bases stayed unmatched. This CDR3 is 14 amino acids long. Germline-derived CDR1 and CDR2 are LNHDA and SQIVND (reference sequence). CDR3 in amino acids: CASRQTGWANVLTF. CDR3 nucleotide sequence: TGTGCCAGTAGACAGACAGGGTGGGCCAACGTCCTGACTTTC.

The V gene is TRBV21-1, the J gene TRBJ2-7; TRBD1, the table's D call, lacks a check against the DNA. TRBV21-1 is reported as a pseudogene. The CDR3 spans 16 residues. For the CDR3, the DNA is TGTGCCAGCAGCCAGGGGGGACAGGGGTCTTCCTACGAGCAGTACTTC. The encoded protein is CASSQGGQGSSYEQYF.

CDR3 amino acids: CASSKLATSTDTQYF. The CDR3 DNA reads TGTGCCAGCAGTAAGCTAGCTACTAGCACAGATACGCAGTATTTT. The chain carries TRBV2 and TRBJ2-3; D possibly corresponds to TRBD2 (5 bases). In germline, CDR1 is SNHLY, CDR2 FYNNEI. This CDR3 has 15 residues. V lost 5 bases and J lost 0, with 12 bases in between.

This rearrangement joins TRBV27 to TRBJ1-2; 9 positions match TRBD1. Trimming took 7 bases from V and 8 from J; bases not matched to a gene: 11. Germline values: CDR1 MNHEY, CDR2 SMNVEV (reference sequence). The CDR3 runs 14 residues. The CDR3 loop reads CASTTGQGNWGYTF. The CDR3, as DNA: TGTGCCAGCACGACGGGACAGGGTAACTGGGGCTACACCTTC.

This clone was seen more than once but under ten times. The sample carries other DNA sequences with the same CDR3. The CDR3 coding sequence is TGCGCCAGCAGCTTGGAGGGGACAGCTAGCACAGATACGCAGTATTTT. This sequence encodes CASSLEGTASTDTQYF. This chain uses TRBV5-1 with TRBJ2-3; 7 bases are a match to TRBD1. Losses at the gene ends were 0 bases for V and 0 bases for J; bases not matched to a gene: 4. Germline V gene data show CDR1 as SGHRS and CDR2 as YFSETQ. The CDR3 runs 16 residues.

The chain combines TRBV7-3 with TRBJ2-2; 9 bases map to TRBD2. CDR3 size: 15 residues. J was trimmed by 6 bases and V by 4 bases; bases with no gene match: 6. Germline V lookup: CDR1 SGHTA, CDR2 FQGTGA. CDR3 sequence reads: CASSSRGGRAGELFF. The CDR3 DNA reads as TGTGCCAGCAGCTCCAGAGGCGGGAGGGCCGGGGAGCTGTTTTTT. Supplemented by reference TRBV7-3 and TRBJ2-2, the full variable domain reads GAGVSQTPSNKVTEKGKYVELRCDPISGHTALYWYRQSLGQGPEFLIYFQGTGAADDSGLPNDRFFAVRPEGSVSTLKIQRTERGDSAVYLCASSSRGGRAGELFFGEGSRLTVL.